Listed here are 23 T cell receptor beta chains from one sample, sequenced in a study of technical replicates of blood from a handful of donors (dated by TCRdb to about 2017). The library came from the immunoSEQ multiplex PCR assay. TCRdb limited this immuneACCESS table to in-frame rearrangements with V and J called. A share of clones is missing; checked studies link under half to unresolved V genes, and the rest is unexplained. Counted in this sample were 75,000 to 85,000 clones; approximately 75% of them appeared once. The ten largest clonotypes hold roughly 3.9% of the sample. Sequenced input: PBMCs. Receptors originate from a human donor in good health. Some clones in this sample may be carry-over from other donors' samples.

The V and J genes are TRBV7-2 and TRBJ1-2; TRBD1 agrees at 7 bases. The J segment lost 8 bases and the V segment lost 1 base, leaving 13 bases of the junction unmatched. Looked up from germline, CDR1 is SGHTA and CDR2 is FQGNSA. This CDR3 has 16 amino acids. CDR3 bases: TGTGCCAGCAGCTTAGTTTTAAGCCAGGGGGGAAGAGGCTACACCTTC. Translating gives CASSLVLSQGGRGYTF.

This chain uses TRBV7-6 with TRBJ2-2; 7 bases map to TRBD1. The germline V gene encodes CDR1 SGHVS and CDR2 FNYEAQ. The CDR3 loop spans 14 amino acids. The V gene end was trimmed by 3 bases and the J gene end by 5 bases; junction bases not matched to a gene: 3. CDR3 nucleotide sequence: TGTGCCAGCAGCTTGACAGGGCGAACCGGGGAGCTGTTTTTT. This gives the protein CASSLTGRTGELFF. Full variable domain (outside the CDR3, taken from reference TRBV7-6 and TRBJ2-2): GAGVSQSPRYKVTKRGQDVALRCDPISGHVSLYWYRQALGQGPEFLTYFNYEAQQDKSGLPNDRFSAERPEGSISTLTIQRTEQRDSAMYRCASSLTGRTGELFFGEGSRLTVL.

The rearrangement joins TRBV9 to TRBJ2-1; 7 positions match TRBD2. Trimming cost V 0 bases and J 7 bases; bases outside gene matches: 10. Germline V gene data show CDR1 as SGDLS and CDR2 as YYNGEE. The CDR3 spans 16 residues. This CDR3 reads CASSVAPGLLMNEQFF. In DNA, the CDR3 is TGTGCCAGCAGCGTAGCTCCGGGACTACTAATGAATGAGCAGTTCTTC. Full variable domain (missing parts from reference TRBV9 and TRBJ2-1): DSGVTQTPKHLITATGQRVTLRCSPRSGDLSVYWYQQSLDQGLQFLIQYYNGEERAKGNILERFSAQQFPDLHSELNLSSLELGDSALYFCASSVAPGLLMNEQFFGPGTRLTVL.

The chain links TRBV4-1 to TRBJ2-7, with D perhaps TRBD2 (6 bases). The CDR3 length is 15 residues. CDR1 and CDR2 (germline): MGHRA, YSYEKL. V lost 3 bases and J lost 2, with 14 bases in between. The chain's CDR3 is CASSQEGLVAYEQYF. The CDR3 DNA sequence: TGCGCCAGCAGCCAGGAGGGGCTAGTCGCCTACGAGCAGTACTTC.

The V call is TRBV10-3, the J call TRBJ2-5; a weak D match, TRBD2 (5 bases). The V end lost 3 bases, the J end lost 2 bases, and 10 bases lay between the germline ends. The V gene's germline CDR1 is ENHRY and CDR2 SYGVKD. The CDR3 is 14 amino acids. The CDR3 region has the DNA TGTGCCATCAGTGACGGACGGGAACAAGAGACCCAGTACTTC. Protein: CAISDGREQETQYF.

The chain carries TRBV11-2 and TRBJ1-6; D call uncertain. Germline V CDR1 and CDR2: SGHAT, FQNNGV. V shed 1 base and J shed 9 bases, with 4 bases lying between them. The CDR3 has 12 amino acids. The CDR3 loop is CASSLVGSPLHF. The CDR3 region has the DNA TGTGCCAGCAGCTTAGTCGGTTCACCCCTCCACTTT. The complete variable domain, with remaining parts taken from reference TRBV11-2 and TRBJ1-6, reads EAGVAQSPRYKIIEKRQSVAFWCNPISGHATLYWYQQILGQGPKLLIQFQNNGVVDDSQLPKDRFSAERLKGVDSTLKIQPAKLEDSAVYLCASSLVGSPLHFGNGTRLTVT.

The chain joins TRBV5-1 to TRBJ2-1, with D perhaps matching TRBD2 (6 bases). CDR1 and CDR2 from the germline V gene are SGHRS and YFSETQ. The CDR3 length is 15 residues. The V gene lost 0 bases and the J gene lost 3 bases, with 10 bases spanning the gap. The CDR3 sequence is CASSLAGALYNEQFF. CDR3 bases: TGCGCCAGCAGCTTGGCGGGAGCCCTCTACAATGAGCAGTTCTTC.

This clone was seen only once. The rearrangement links TRBV2 to TRBJ2-4; TRBD1 matches at 9 bases. Germline CDR1 SNHLY, CDR2 FYNNEI. The ends lost 10 bases at V and 7 bases at J; junction bases unmatched: 5. The CDR3 sequence is 12 residues long. CDR3 region: CATGTGKNIQYF. The CDR3 DNA reads TGTGCCACCGGGACAGGGAAGAACATTCAGTACTTC.

V gene TRBV30 combines with J gene TRBJ2-1; 9 bases fit TRBD2. V lost 2 bases, J lost 6 bases, and 20 bases stayed unmatched. CDR1 is GTSNPN and CDR2 is SVGIG in the germline V gene (reference sequence). This CDR3 spans 19 amino acids. CDR3 coding DNA: TGTGCCTGGAGTCGTGACAGAACGCGGGAGGGCCGAAAAAGCAATGAGCAGTTCTTC. As protein: CAWSRDRTREGRKSNEQFF.

The rearrangement joins TRBV4-1 to TRBJ2-1; perhaps TRBD2 as D (6 bases). Trimming stripped 5 bases from V and 0 bases from J, with 17 bases between. This CDR3 is built from 17 residues. CDR1 MGHRA and CDR2 YSYEKL come from the germline V gene. The CDR3 DNA follows: TGCGCCAGCAGCACCCAATGGACGGGAGTCTCCTACAATGAGCAGTTCTTC. Translating gives CASSTQWTGVSYNEQFF.

The CDR3 region has the DNA TGTGCCAGCAGTGTATCAGGGGCCCCCTACAATGAGCAGTTCTTC. Protein sequence: CASSVSGAPYNEQFF. The chain combines TRBV6-1 with TRBJ2-1; a possible D gene is TRBD1 (6 bases). The CDR3 is 15 amino acids. CDR1 MNHNS and CDR2 SASEGT come from the germline V gene. V lost 4 bases and J lost 2, with 12 bases in between.

The J gene is TRBJ1-4, the V gene TRBV18; the D is unclear. V dropped 1 base and J dropped 1 base, with 13 bases sitting between them. This CDR3 contains 17 residues. The germline gives CDR1 KGHSH, CDR2 LQKENI. The CDR3 region has the DNA TGTGCCAGCTCACCACTCTTTCTGAGAAGAACTAATGAAAAACTGTTTTTT. Translated, it gives CASSPLFLRRTNEKLFF.

This clone showed up just once. V is TRBV19 and J is TRBJ1-5, with TRBD1 matching over 8 bases. CDR1 and CDR2 from the germline V gene are LNHDA and SQIVND (reference sequence). The CDR3 totals 15 residues. V shed 5 bases and J 4 bases; nucleotides not matched to a gene: 7. The CDR3 nucleotides read TGTGCCAGTAGTGGCCCAGGGGGCCGGAATCAGCCCCAGCATTTT. This sequence encodes CASSGPGGRNQPQHF.

The chain carries TRBV19 and TRBJ1-1, with D possibly matching TRBD1 (5 bases). The V end was cut by 1 base, the J end by 0 bases, with 9 bases between. Looked up from germline, CDR1 is LNHDA and CDR2 is SQIVND (reference sequence). The CDR3 consists of 15 residues. This CDR3 is CASSIVQGLNTEAFF. CDR3 in DNA: TGTGCCAGTAGTATAGTTCAGGGATTGAACACTGAAGCTTTCTTT.

This clone has just a few counts. The chain combines TRBV14 with TRBJ2-1; the match to TRBD2 covers 12 bases. The CDR3 spans 15 residues. Germline V gives CDR1 SGHDN, CDR2 FVKESK. Germline trimming cut 4 bases from V and 7 bases from J; bases unmatched to any gene: 5. The CDR3 sequence is CASSPWTSGKNEQFF. The DNA for the CDR3 is TGTGCCAGCAGCCCCTGGACTAGCGGGAAGAATGAGCAGTTCTTC.

The V call is TRBV7-4, the J call TRBJ2-7; TRBD2 agrees at 11 bases. V was clipped by 5 bases and J by 0 bases; unmatched bases: 9. The CDR3 contains 17 residues. The germline gives CDR1 SGHVT, CDR2 SQSDAQ. DNA for the CDR3: TGTGCCAGCAGCCAACGACTAGCGGGGAACTCCTCCTACGAGCAGTACTTC. It codes for CASSQRLAGNSSYEQYF.

This sequence joins TRBV5-1 and TRBJ2-5; D is unresolved. Germline values: CDR1 SGHRS, CDR2 YFSETQ. The length of the CDR3 is 14 residues. V was pared by 3 bases and J by 3 bases, with 12 bases between. CDR3: CASSSPALEETQYF. CDR3 DNA: TGCGCCAGCAGCTCCCCGGCTCTAGAAGAGACCCAGTACTTC.

The chain couples TRBV1 to TRBJ2-7; the table's D gene call, TRBD2, was not cross checked with the DNA. TRBV1 is given as a pseudogene. The length of the CDR3 is 17 residues. The CDR3 sequence: CTSSQAWQRPFSYEQYF. The CDR3 DNA sequence: TGCACCAGCAGCCAAGCTTGGCAGCGCCCATTCTCCTACGAGCAGTACTTC.

This chain uses TRBV23-1 with TRBJ2-7; 9 bases line up with TRBD1. TRBV23-1 is sorted into the ORF group, with uncertain function. Unmatched junction bases numbered 11, after V lost 8 bases and J lost 6 bases. The CDR3 extends over 14 amino acids. CDR3 DNA sequence: TGCGCCAGCTCTCCGGGACAGGGCGCACCCGAGCAGTACTTC. It translates to CASSPGQGAPEQYF.

The chain carries TRBV5-8 and TRBJ1-6; 7 bases are a match to TRBD1. The germline V gene has CDR1 SGHTS and CDR2 YDEGEE. CDR3 length: 15 amino acids. Trimming cost V 3 bases and J 7 bases; bases outside gene matches: 7. The CDR3 sequence: CASSSEDRSNSPLHF. CDR3 bases: TGTGCCAGCAGCTCGGAGGACAGGTCAAATTCACCCCTCCACTTT. Full variable domain (rest looked up from reference TRBV5-8 and TRBJ1-6): EAGVTQSPTHLIKTRGQQATLRCSPISGHTSVYWYQQALGLGLQFLLWYDEGEERNRGNFPPRFSGRQFPNYSSELNVNALELEDSALYLCASSSEDRSNSPLHFGNGTRLTVT.

The J gene is TRBJ2-7, the V gene TRBV6-9, with D hard to call. V was pared by 4 bases and J by 3 bases, with 4 bases between. The CDR3 totals 11 residues. Germline CDR1 and CDR2: MNHGY and SVAAGI. The CDR3 loop is CASSFYYEQYF. DNA of the CDR3: TGTGCCAGCAGTTTCTACTACGAGCAGTACTTC.

The rearrangement joins TRBV2 to TRBJ2-1; D ambiguous. From germline, CDR1 is SNHLY and CDR2 FYNNEI. Trimming took off 4 bases at V and 6 bases at J, with 7 bases between the two ends. This CDR3 spans 12 amino acids. The CDR3 protein is CASSVPGNEQFF. The CDR3 nucleotides are TGTGCCAGCAGTGTGCCCGGCAATGAGCAGTTCTTC.

This clone was counted once. The chain combines TRBV6-5 with TRBJ2-1; TRBD1 aligns across 9 bases. This CDR3 region has 15 residues. Per germline, CDR1 MNHEY and CDR2 SVGAGI. With V trimmed by 4 bases and J by 6 bases, 7 bases remained unmatched. In nucleotides, the CDR3 is TGTGCCAGCAGTTCCCCGGGACAGGGAATCAATGAGCAGTTCTTC. This translates into CASSSPGQGINEQFF.